The source of this T cell receptor beta chain is a study of cytomegalovirus exposure and HLA in healthy donors. Per the germline V gene, CDR1 is KGHSH and CDR2 is LQKENI. The CDR3 sequence is 15 residues long. V lost 2 bases to trimming and J lost 0 bases; unmatched junction nucleotides: 3. Use of 60 Vbeta and 13 Jbeta primers characterized the PCR. Assay used: immunoSEQ multiplex PCR; TCRdb lists only in-frame clones, some missing. The sample totals some 130,000 clones. The source is a woman aged 35 to 49 in good health and CMV-seropositive. The chain recombines TRBV18 with TRBJ2-7; 8 bases fit TRBD1. Sequencing was performed on PBMCs. The CDR3 DNA is TGTGCCAGCTCACCAGGACAGGGAAGCTCCTACGAGCAGTACTTC. It codes for CASSPGQGSSYEQYF.